This T cell receptor beta chain was captured in a study of blood T cell repertoires in COVID-19. About the research overall: Sites in the United States, Italy and Spain provided acute and convalescent COVID-19 samples. PBMCs, B-cell-depleted T cells, or T cells were the source of the cDNA or gDNA that made up the material.

Losses at the gene ends were 5 bases for V and 6 bases for J; bases not matched to a gene: 9. CDR1 is MRHNA and CDR2 is SNTAGT in the germline V gene. The CDR3 covers 16 residues. Assay: immunoSEQ multiplex PCR; the TCRdb copy retains only in-frame clones and omits some. The sample includes 70,000 or so clones, 86% of them seen just once. This sequence was found in a man aged 45 to 65 with acute or convalescent COVID-19. The chain employs TRBV6-4 and TRBJ2-1; 11 bases line up with TRBD2. Material for sequencing was peripheral blood. In nucleotides, the CDR3 is TGTGCCAGCAGTTCATATAGGACTAGCGGGCTCAATGAGCAGTTCTTC. Residues: CASSSYRTSGLNEQFF.